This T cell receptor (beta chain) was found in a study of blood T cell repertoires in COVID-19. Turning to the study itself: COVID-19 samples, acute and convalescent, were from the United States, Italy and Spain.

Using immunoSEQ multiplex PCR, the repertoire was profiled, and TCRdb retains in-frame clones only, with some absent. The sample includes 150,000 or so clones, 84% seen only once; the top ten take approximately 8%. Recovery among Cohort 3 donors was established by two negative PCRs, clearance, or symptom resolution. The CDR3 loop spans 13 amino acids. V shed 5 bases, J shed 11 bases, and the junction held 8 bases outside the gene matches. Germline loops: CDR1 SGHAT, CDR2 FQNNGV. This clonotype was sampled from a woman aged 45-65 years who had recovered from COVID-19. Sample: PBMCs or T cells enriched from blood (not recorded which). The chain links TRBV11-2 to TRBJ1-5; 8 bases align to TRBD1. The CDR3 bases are TGTGCCAGCAGCCAGGACAGGGTCTCGTCCCAGCATTTT. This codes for CASSQDRVSSQHF.